One TCR beta chain is described in this entry. Its antigen is unknown. The input lacks base qualities; no much larger clone sits a single base away. The immunoSEQ Assay, a bias-controlled multiplex PCR, was used to amplify TCRbeta CDR3 regions from genomic DNA. On the authors' methods: The number of nucleated cells in each sample was estimated from the amplification of reference gene primers within the assay. Sequence reads were collapsed and filtered to measure the absolute abundance of every unique TCRbeta CDR3 rearrangement. For each sample, productive Simpson clonality was calculated as the square root of Simpson's diversity index across productive rearrangements. TCRdb's version of the immuneACCESS table is confined to in-frame rearrangements and falls short of the full clone set. An unresolved V gene accounts for under half of the shortfall where checked; the remainder is of unknown origin. V and J calls and clone size are given by that table; D and trimming were obtained from the DNA. The sample table contains about 120,000 clones; only one count was recorded for 70% to 90% of them. Jointly, the top ten make up under 3% of the sample.

The collaborating institutions used their own protocols to collect whole blood in K2EDTA tubes. For TCRbeta analysis, collaborator samples were shipped as frozen whole blood, as isolated PBMCs, or as DNA extracted from either sample type. The entry originates in a study of blood T cell repertoires in COVID-19 (dated by TCRdb to the early 2020s). A note on the overall study: Collaborator samples came from the United States, Italy and Spain and covered acute and convalescent phases of COVID-19. The material from the prospective study consisted of cDNA or gDNA derived from T cells, B-cell-depleted T cells, or PBMCs. Subjects who had been exposed to COVID-19, were actively infected with it, or had recovered from it provided the deeply sampled blood TCRbeta repertoires that made up the dataset. The repertoires were made available in a free public database intended to serve as a resource for research on the immune response to SARS-CoV-2. Samples came from the ongoing ImmuneRACE study (first 160 participants) plus 1,254 subjects from 6 global collaborators. Nearly every sample came with metadata listing a de-identified subject ID, COVID-19 status, age in years and sex. Where available, HLA class I and class II types were taken from metadata supplied by the sample provider and were not determined by assay-based typing. Beyond this particular receptor, the publication reports: The amount of clinical and demographic metadata varied by source and participant and was provided uncurated.

CDR1 is given as SEHNR and CDR2 as FQNEAQ, both from the germline V gene (reference sequence). The CDR3 runs 16 residues from the cysteine to the phenylalanine. Of all the DNA, just the CDR3 is kept, 48 bases in frame from base 1. Between the V and J ends, shortened by 1 base and 2 bases respectively, the junction contains 13 bases. The rearranged chain carries TRBV7-9 and TRBJ2-3; there is no confident call for the D gene. The TCR sequence derives from a young man with acute or convalescent COVID-19. Sequencing was performed on peripheral blood. The CDR3 corresponds to CASSLDPRFLTDTQYF. The DNA is TGTGCCAGCAGCTTAGACCCTAGATTTCTCACAGATACGCAGTATTTT.